This is a list of T cell receptor beta chains from one sample in a study of Ad26.COV2.S vaccination and SARS-CoV-2 variants. Profiled with immunoSEQ multiplex PCR; TCRdb holds only in-frame clones, not every one. The profile covers about 350,000 clones, with 85% appearing a single time and around 3.3% taken by the ten largest. The sample consisted of peripheral blood, taken in a trial of Ad26.COV2.S vaccine versus placebo. Receptors were obtained from a person between 18 and 65 years old who received the Ad26.COV2.S COVID-19 vaccine or a placebo. Both conserved end residues are part of each CDR3. D genes are given only for firm matches. Some rows mark clone size as missing; the rest say once, few, many or name a class of expanded clone.

v_gene: TRBV4-3
d_gene: -
j_gene: TRBJ1-6
abundance: -
CDR3nt: TGCGCCAGCAGCCAAGATCAGGGGTTTAATTCACCCCTCCACTTT
CDR3aa: CASSQDQGFNSPLHF

v_gene: TRBV5-5
d_gene: -
j_gene: TRBJ2-5
abundance: -
CDR3nt: TGTGCCAGCAGCATCTACTACCGTACAGGGGAGACCCAGTACTTC
CDR3aa: CASSIYYRTGETQYF

v_gene: TRBV7-9
d_gene: -
j_gene: TRBJ1-1
abundance: -
CDR3nt: TGTGCCAGCAGCACTCTCGACGGAGGTCTGTTAGCTTTCTTT
CDR3aa: CASSTLDGGLLAFF

v_gene: TRBV18
d_gene: TRBD1
j_gene: TRBJ2-1
abundance: -
CDR3nt: TGTGCCAGCTCACCGGGACAGGGAAGGGAGCAGTTCTTC
CDR3aa: CASSPGQGREQFF

v_gene: TRBV24-1
d_gene: TRBD1
j_gene: TRBJ1-5
abundance: many
CDR3nt: TGTGCCACCAGTGACCAGGGGGCCGGAGATCAGCCCCAGCATTTT
CDR3aa: CATSDQGAGDQPQHF

v_gene: TRBV5-6
d_gene: TRBD2
j_gene: TRBJ2-3
abundance: once
CDR3nt: TGTGCCAGCACCTGGGGACTAGCGAGCACAGATACGCAGTATTTT
CDR3aa: CASTWGLASTDTQYF

v_gene: TRBV13
d_gene: TRBD2
j_gene: TRBJ2-7
abundance: -
CDR3nt: TGTGCCAGCAGCCCACGGGACTACTCCTACGAGCAGTACTTC
CDR3aa: CASSPRDYSYEQYF

v_gene: TRBV9
d_gene: TRBD2
j_gene: TRBJ2-7
abundance: -
CDR3nt: TGTGCCAGCAGCGTAGGCGGGAGCACCTACGAGCAGTACTTC
CDR3aa: CASSVGGSTYEQYF

v_gene: TRBV2
d_gene: TRBD1
j_gene: TRBJ2-7
abundance: -
CDR3nt: TGTGCCAGCAGCGGACAGGGGGGTGGCGAGCAGTACTTC
CDR3aa: CASSGQGGGEQYF

v_gene: TRBV4-3
d_gene: -
j_gene: TRBJ2-1
abundance: -
CDR3nt: TGCGCCAGCAGCCAGGCCACCGGGGGGCCCCGATACAATGAGCAGTTCTTC
CDR3aa: CASSQATGGPRYNEQFF

v_gene: TRBV6-1
d_gene: -
j_gene: TRBJ1-2
abundance: few
CDR3nt: TGTGCCAGCAGTGAATTATATGGCTACACCTTC
CDR3aa: CASSELYGYTF